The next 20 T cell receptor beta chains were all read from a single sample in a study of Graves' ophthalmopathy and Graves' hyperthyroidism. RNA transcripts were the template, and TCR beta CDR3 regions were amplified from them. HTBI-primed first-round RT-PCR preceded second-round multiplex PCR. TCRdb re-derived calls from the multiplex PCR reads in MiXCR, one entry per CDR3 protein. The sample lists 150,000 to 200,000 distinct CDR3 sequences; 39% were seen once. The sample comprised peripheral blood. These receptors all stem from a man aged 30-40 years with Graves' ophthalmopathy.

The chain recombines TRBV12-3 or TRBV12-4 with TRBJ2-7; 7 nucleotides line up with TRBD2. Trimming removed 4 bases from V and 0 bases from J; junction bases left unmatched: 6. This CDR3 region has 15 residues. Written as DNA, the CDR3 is TGTGCCAGCAGTTCGACCCGGGGGGACTCCTACGAGCAGTACTTC. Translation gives CASSSTRGDSYEQYF.

The CDR3 coding sequence is TGTGCCAGCACGAACCCCCTAGCGAACCCTAACGAGCAGTACTTC. Protein sequence: CASTNPLANPNEQYF. The chain joins TRBV27 to TRBJ2-7; perhaps TRBD2 as D (6 bases). The CDR3 extends over 15 amino acids. Germline V gene lookup returns CDR1 MNHEY and CDR2 SMNVEV (reference sequence). Trimming stripped 7 bases from V and 5 bases from J, with 21 bases between.

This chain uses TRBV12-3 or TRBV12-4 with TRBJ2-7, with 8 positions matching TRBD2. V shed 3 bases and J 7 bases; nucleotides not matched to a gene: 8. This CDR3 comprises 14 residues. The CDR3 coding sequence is TGTGCCAGCAGTTTGTCCGGGAGGGATTCTGAGCAGTACTTC. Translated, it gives CASSLSGRDSEQYF.

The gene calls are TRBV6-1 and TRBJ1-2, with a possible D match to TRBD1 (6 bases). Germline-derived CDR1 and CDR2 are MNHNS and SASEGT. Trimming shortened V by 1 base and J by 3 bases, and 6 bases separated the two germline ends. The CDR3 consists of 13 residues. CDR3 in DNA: TGTGCCAGCAGTGAAGGGGGGCACTATGGCTACACCTTC. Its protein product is CASSEGGHYGYTF.

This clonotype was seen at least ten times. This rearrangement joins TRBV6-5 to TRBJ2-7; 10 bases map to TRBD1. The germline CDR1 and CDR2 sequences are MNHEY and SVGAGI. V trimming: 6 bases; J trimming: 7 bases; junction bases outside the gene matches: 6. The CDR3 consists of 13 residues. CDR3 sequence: CASSPDRGWEQYF. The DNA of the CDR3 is TGTGCCAGCAGCCCGGACAGGGGGTGGGAGCAGTACTTC.

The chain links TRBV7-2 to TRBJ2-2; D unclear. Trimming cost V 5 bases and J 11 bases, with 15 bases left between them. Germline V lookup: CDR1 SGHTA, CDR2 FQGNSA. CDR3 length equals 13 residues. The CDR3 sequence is CASSPNALLELFF. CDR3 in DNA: TGTGCCAGCAGCCCCAACGCTCTGCTTGAGCTGTTTTTT.

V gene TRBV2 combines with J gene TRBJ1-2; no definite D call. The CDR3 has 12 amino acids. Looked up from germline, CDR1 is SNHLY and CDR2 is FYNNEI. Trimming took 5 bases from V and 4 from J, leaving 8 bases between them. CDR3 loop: CASSRHVYGYTF. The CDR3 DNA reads TGTGCCAGCAGTAGACACGTCTATGGCTACACCTTC.

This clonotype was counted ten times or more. The CDR3 spells CAWSPLGGSSYNSPLHF. Here the CDR3 DNA reads TGTGCCTGGAGCCCACTCGGGGGAAGCTCCTATAATTCACCCCTCCACTTT. The V and J genes are TRBV30 and TRBJ1-6, with a weak D call TRBD1 (5 bases). Germline V gene sequence: CDR1 GTSNPN, CDR2 SVGIG (reference sequence). Trimming cost V 3 bases and J 0 bases, with 15 bases left between them. The CDR3 spans 17 residues.

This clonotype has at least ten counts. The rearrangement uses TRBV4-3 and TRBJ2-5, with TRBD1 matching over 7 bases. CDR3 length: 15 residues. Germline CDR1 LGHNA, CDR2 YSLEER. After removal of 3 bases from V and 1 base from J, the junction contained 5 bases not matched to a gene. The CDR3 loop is CASSHQRTGQETQYF. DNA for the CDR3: TGCGCCAGCAGCCACCAAAGGACAGGCCAAGAGACCCAGTACTTC.

The CDR3 reads CASSYSNPQETQYF. In DNA form, the CDR3 reads TGTGCCAGCAGTTACTCGAACCCTCAAGAGACCCAGTACTTC. This chain links TRBV6-5 with TRBJ2-5; no reliable D call. The V end lost 0 bases, the J end lost 2 bases, and 7 bases lay between the germline ends. The CDR3 extends over 14 amino acids. Germline V gives CDR1 MNHEY, CDR2 SVGAGI.

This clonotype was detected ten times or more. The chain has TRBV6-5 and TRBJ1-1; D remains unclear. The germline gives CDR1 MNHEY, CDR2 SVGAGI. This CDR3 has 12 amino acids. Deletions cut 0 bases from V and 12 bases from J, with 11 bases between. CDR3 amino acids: CASSYSGEKPFF. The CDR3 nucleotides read TGTGCCAGCAGTTACTCGGGAGAGAAGCCTTTCTTT.

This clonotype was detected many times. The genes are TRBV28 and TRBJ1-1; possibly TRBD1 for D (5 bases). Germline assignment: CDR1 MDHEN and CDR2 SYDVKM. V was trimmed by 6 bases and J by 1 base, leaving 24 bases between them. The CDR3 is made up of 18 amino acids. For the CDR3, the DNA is TGTGCCAGCAGCACATTCATATGGGGGGAAACAGGGAACACTGAAGCTTTCTTT. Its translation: CASSTFIWGETGNTEAFF. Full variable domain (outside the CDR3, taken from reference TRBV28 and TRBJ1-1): DVKVTQSSRYLVKRTGEKVFLECVQDMDHENMFWYRQDPGLGLRLIYFSYDVKMKEKGDIPEGYSVSREKKERFSLILESASTNQTSMYLCASSTFIWGETGNTEAFFGQGTRLTVV.

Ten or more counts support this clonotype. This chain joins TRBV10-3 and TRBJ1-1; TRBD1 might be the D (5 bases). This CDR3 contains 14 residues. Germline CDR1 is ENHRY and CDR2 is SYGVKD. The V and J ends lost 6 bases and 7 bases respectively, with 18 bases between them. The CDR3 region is CAIRRGIRAIEAFF. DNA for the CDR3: TGTGCCATCAGACGCGGGATCAGGGCCATTGAAGCTTTCTTT.

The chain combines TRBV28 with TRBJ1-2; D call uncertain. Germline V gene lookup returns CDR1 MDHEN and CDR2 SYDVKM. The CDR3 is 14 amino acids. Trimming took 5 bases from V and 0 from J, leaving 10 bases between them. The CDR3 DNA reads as TGTGCCAGCAGTGCCCAGGAATCTAACTATGGCTACACCTTC. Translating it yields CASSAQESNYGYTF.

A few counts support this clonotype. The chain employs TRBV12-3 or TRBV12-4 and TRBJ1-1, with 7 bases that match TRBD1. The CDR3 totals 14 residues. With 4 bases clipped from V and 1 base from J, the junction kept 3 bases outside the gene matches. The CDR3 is CASSSHRGNTEAFF. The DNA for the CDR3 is TGTGCCAGCAGTTCGCACAGGGGGAACACTGAAGCTTTCTTT.

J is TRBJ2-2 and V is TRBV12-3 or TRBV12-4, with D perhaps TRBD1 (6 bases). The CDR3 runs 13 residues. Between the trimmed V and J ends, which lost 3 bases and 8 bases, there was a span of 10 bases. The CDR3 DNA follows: TGTGCCAGCAGTTTGGGGGCGAAGGGGGAGCTGTTTTTT. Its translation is CASSLGAKGELFF.

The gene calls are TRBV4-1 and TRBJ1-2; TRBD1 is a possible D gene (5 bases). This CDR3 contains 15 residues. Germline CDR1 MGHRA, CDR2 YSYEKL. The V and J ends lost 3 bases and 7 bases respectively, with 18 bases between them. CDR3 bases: TGCGCCAGCAGCCATGAATCTGAGGGGCTAGGTGGCTACACCTTC. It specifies CASSHESEGLGGYTF.

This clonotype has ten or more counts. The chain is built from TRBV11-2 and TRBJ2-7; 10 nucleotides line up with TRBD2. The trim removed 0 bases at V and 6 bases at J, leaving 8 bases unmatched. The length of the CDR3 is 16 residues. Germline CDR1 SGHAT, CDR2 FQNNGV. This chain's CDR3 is CASSLDSLAGAGEQYF. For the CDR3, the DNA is TGTGCCAGCAGCTTAGATAGTCTAGCGGGAGCTGGCGAGCAGTACTTC.

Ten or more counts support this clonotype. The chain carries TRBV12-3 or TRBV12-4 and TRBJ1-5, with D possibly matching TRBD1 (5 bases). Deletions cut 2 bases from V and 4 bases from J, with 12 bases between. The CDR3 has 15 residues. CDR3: CASSLSGGWNQPQHF. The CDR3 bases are TGTGCCAGCAGTTTATCGGGGGGTTGGAATCAGCCCCAGCATTTT.

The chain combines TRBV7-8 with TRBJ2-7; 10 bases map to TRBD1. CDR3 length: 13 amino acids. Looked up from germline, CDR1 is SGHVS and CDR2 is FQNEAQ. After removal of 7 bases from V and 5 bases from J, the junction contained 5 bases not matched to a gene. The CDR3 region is CASTDRGLNEQYF. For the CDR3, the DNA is TGTGCCAGCACGGACAGGGGGTTAAACGAGCAGTACTTC.